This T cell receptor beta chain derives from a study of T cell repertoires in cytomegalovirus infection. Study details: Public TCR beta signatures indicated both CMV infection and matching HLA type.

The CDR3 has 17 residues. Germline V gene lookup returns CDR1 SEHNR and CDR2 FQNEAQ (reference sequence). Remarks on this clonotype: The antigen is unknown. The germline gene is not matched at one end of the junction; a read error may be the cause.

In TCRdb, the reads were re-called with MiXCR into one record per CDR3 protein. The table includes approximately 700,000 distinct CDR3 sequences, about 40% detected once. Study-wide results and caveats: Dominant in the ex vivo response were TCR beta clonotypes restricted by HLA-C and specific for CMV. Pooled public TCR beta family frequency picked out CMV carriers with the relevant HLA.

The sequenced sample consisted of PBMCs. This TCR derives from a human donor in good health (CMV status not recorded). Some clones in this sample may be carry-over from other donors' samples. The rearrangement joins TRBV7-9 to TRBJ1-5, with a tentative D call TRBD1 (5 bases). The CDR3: CASSLGGWQGEAQPPHF. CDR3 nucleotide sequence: TGTGCCAGCAGCTTAGGGGGGTGGCAGGGAGAGGCTCAGCCCCCGCATTTT.